This T cell receptor beta chain was identified during a study of immune evolution from preneoplasia to lung adenocarcinoma. About the study: HLA loss of heterozygosity: roughly 7.5% AIS, under 19% MIA, about 30% ADC, none AAH. Study-level points and caveats: From normal lung to invasive adenocarcinoma, top clone frequencies appeared to decrease.

This clone was observed once. Antigen: not known. The CDR3 consists of 14 residues. Trimming cost V 5 bases and J 2 bases, with 11 bases left between them. Germline V lookup: CDR1 MDHEN, CDR2 SYDVKM. Assay: immunoSEQ multiplex PCR; the TCRdb copy retains only in-frame clones and omits some. The profile shows roughly 35,000 clones, around 74% of them singletons. Between the mid-2010s and the late 2010s, patients underwent resection in Japan or China. After pathologic assessment, macro-dissection selected premalignant or tumor cells for extraction. The sequence came from a person between 60 and 70 years old with lung adenocarcinoma. This chain joins TRBV28 and TRBJ2-3; D possibly matches TRBD1 or TRBD2 (6 bases each). The sequencing sample was made of FFPE invasive lung adenocarcinoma tissue. The CDR3 spells CASSRGQPTDTQYF. The CDR3 DNA is TGTGCCAGCAGTCGGGGGCAGCCCACAGATACGCAGTATTTT.